The 15 T cell receptor beta chains below were found in one sample sequenced in a study of T-cell memory formation after mild COVID-19. TCRdb used MiXCR to reprocess the 5' RACE reads, holding one entry per CDR3 protein. The repertoire holds about 150,000 distinct CDR3 sequences, with less than 25% as singletons. Sequencing input: PBMCs or a T cell subset sorted from them (not recorded which). The receptors were sampled from an adult woman who had mild COVID-19 (a few samples of this study predate the infection). Cell type and time point are not known.

The CDR3 is CASSQERVGGIGYEQYF. The CDR3 DNA sequence: TGCGCCAGCAGCCAAGAAAGGGTAGGGGGAATTGGCTACGAGCAGTACTTC. This chain links TRBV4-3 with TRBJ2-7; D is perhaps TRBD1 (6 bases). Trimming shortened V by 0 bases and J by 3 bases, and 18 bases separated the two germline ends. Germline V lookup: CDR1 LGHNA, CDR2 YSLEER. The CDR3 is 17 residues long.

This chain connects TRBV29-1 to TRBJ2-3; 9 bases match TRBD2. V lost 2 bases, J lost 8 bases, and 14 bases stayed unmatched. This CDR3 contains 16 residues. Germline V gene lookup returns CDR1 SQVTM and CDR2 ANQGSEA. As DNA, the CDR3 is TGCAGCGTTGAATTGGAGGCGGGGGGGGCCGCCCTTACGCAGTATTTT. It is translated as CSVELEAGGAALTQYF.

The chain joins TRBV29-1 to TRBJ2-7, with D possibly TRBD2 on 5 matching bases. Germline values: CDR1 SQVTM, CDR2 ANQGSEA. CDR3 length equals 12 residues. Trimming cost V 5 bases and J 3 bases, with 11 bases left between them. Here the CDR3 DNA reads TGCAGCGTTCGTGGGAGTTTCTACGAGCAGTACTTC. This codes for CSVRGSFYEQYF.

The rearrangement uses TRBV5-1 and TRBJ2-4, with 8 nucleotides matching TRBD1. Germline CDR1 and CDR2: SGHRS and YFSETQ. The V gene end was trimmed by 3 bases and the J gene end by 0 bases; junction bases not matched to a gene: 8. The CDR3 length is 17 residues. The CDR3, as DNA: TGCGCCAGCAGCTCCGGACAGGGACCCCTAGCCAAAAACATTCAGTACTTC. Translating gives CASSSGQGPLAKNIQYF. The full variable domain, completed using reference TRBV5-1 and TRBJ2-4, is KAGVTQTPRYLIKTRGQQVTLSCSPISGHRSVSWYQQTPGQGLQFLFEYFSETQRNKGNFPGRFSGRQFSNSRSEMNVSTLELGDSALYLCASSSGQGPLAKNIQYFGAGTRLSVL.

V is TRBV29-1 and J is TRBJ2-3, with 8 bases lining up with TRBD2. Looked up from germline, CDR1 is SQVTM and CDR2 is ANQGSEA. J gave up 0 bases and V 3 bases, and 8 bases lay outside the gene matches. CDR3 length: 16 residues. CDR3 DNA sequence: TGCAGCGTTGAGATCCTAGCGGGTTTTAGCACAGATACGCAGTATTTT. As protein: CSVEILAGFSTDTQYF.

The table lists this clonotype with a few counts. This rearrangement joins TRBV4-3 to TRBJ2-6, with D hard to call. Trimming cost V 4 bases and J 2 bases, with 12 bases left between them. The CDR3 loop spans 16 amino acids. The germline gives CDR1 LGHNA, CDR2 YSLEER. CDR3 coding DNA: TGCGCCAGCAGCCCCGAGGCGGACGCTGGGGCCAACGTCCTGACTTTC. This sequence encodes CASSPEADAGANVLTF.

This clonotype was counted a few times. This chain links TRBV6-5 with TRBJ2-1; 12 bases match TRBD1. This CDR3 has 17 residues. Germline values: CDR1 MNHEY, CDR2 SVGAGI. The V segment lost 2 bases and the J segment 8 bases; nucleotides outside the gene matches: 10. The CDR3 here is CASSYRWDRGLVDEQFF. The CDR3 coding sequence is TGTGCCAGCAGTTACCGCTGGGACAGGGGGCTTGTGGATGAGCAGTTCTTC.

About this clonotype itself: This CDR3 is missing its conserved last phenylalanine or tryptophan, likely due to a read error. The J gene is TRBJ1-2, the V gene TRBV27, with 7 bases fitting TRBD1. Germline CDR1 is MNHEY and CDR2 is SMNVEV (reference sequence). V lost 0 bases to trimming and J lost 4 bases; unmatched junction nucleotides: 5. This CDR3 is built from 15 residues. The CDR3 nucleotides read TGTGCCAGCAGTTTATCCCTAGACAGGGCCTATGGCTACACCCTC. It specifies CASSLSLDRAYGYTL.

V gene TRBV5-1 combines with J gene TRBJ2-1; D perhaps matches TRBD1 (6 bases). There are 15 residues in the CDR3. V was shortened by 1 base and J by 5 bases, with 13 bases between the two germline ends. Germline V CDR1 and CDR2: SGHRS, YFSETQ. CDR3 region: CASSLSWGRDNEQFF. The DNA for the CDR3 is TGCGCCAGCAGCTTGTCTTGGGGGCGTGACAATGAGCAGTTCTTC.

Here the CDR3 DNA reads TGTGCCTGGAGTGGAGGCCAGGGTGGGCACTATGGCTACACCTTC. This codes for CAWSGGQGGHYGYTF. The chain links TRBV30 to TRBJ1-2, with a tentative D call TRBD1 (5 bases). Germline V CDR1 and CDR2: GTSNPN, SVGIG (reference sequence). With 1 base removed from V and 3 bases from J, the gap between germline ends came to 15 bases. This CDR3 is 15 amino acids long.

In DNA, the CDR3 is TGTGCCAGCAGCTTGCGCGTGGCTTCTGAAGCTTTCTTT. Protein: CASSLRVASEAFF. V and J are TRBV5-4 and TRBJ1-1; D ambiguous. Germline-derived CDR1 and CDR2 are SGHNT and YYREEE (reference sequence). The CDR3 totals 13 residues. V lost 1 base and J 6 bases, leaving 10 bases between the germline ends.

The chain uses TRBV5-1 and TRBJ2-7; TRBD1 agrees at 8 bases. Germline V CDR1 and CDR2: SGHRS, YFSETQ. J gave up 7 bases and V 4 bases, and 10 bases lay outside the gene matches. The CDR3 spans 14 residues. CDR3 region: CASSGGQGANEQYF. The CDR3 region has the DNA TGCGCCAGCAGCGGAGGGCAGGGGGCTAATGAGCAGTACTTC.

This chain connects TRBV12-3 or TRBV12-4 to TRBJ2-2; the D gene is possibly TRBD2 (6 bases). The CDR3 loop spans 12 amino acids. Deletions cut 7 bases from V and 7 bases from J, with 10 bases between. CDR3 in amino acids: CASTRGNGELFF. For the CDR3, the DNA is TGTGCCAGCACCCGGGGGAACGGGGAGCTGTTTTTT.

The count of this clonotype is one. This sequence joins TRBV20-1 and TRBJ2-7, with D perhaps TRBD1 (5 bases). Germline V gene sequence: CDR1 DFQATT, CDR2 SNEGSKA (reference sequence). The CDR3 has 12 residues. V lost 3 bases to trimming and J lost 6 bases, with 12 bases between them. Here the CDR3 DNA reads TGCAGTGCTAGGGACATTACTTCCGAGCAGTACTTC. Translating gives CSARDITSEQYF.

The rearrangement joins TRBV19 to TRBJ1-6, with 7 bases matching TRBD1. Trimming cost V 5 bases and J 15 bases; bases outside gene matches: 7. Germline-derived CDR1 and CDR2 are LNHDA and SQIVND (reference sequence). This CDR3 comprises 12 residues. CDR3 in amino acids: CASSATGPNLHF. CDR3 coding DNA: TGTGCCAGTAGTGCGACAGGGCCTAACCTCCACTTT.